This T cell receptor (beta chain) is drawn from a study of T cell repertoires in cytomegalovirus infection (dated by TCRdb to about 2019). With respect to the entire study: The peptide stimulations were aimed at well-studied HLA-B-restricted epitopes as well as recently identified HLA-C-restricted CMV epitopes, whose presentation resists viral immunomodulation. The HLA type of each donor mattered for the analysis, because public TCR beta signatures pointed to carriage of CMV infection along with the matching HLA type. Study-wide findings and limitations: The ex vivo response was dominated by HLA-C-restricted CMV-specific TCR beta clonotypes, and the single most frequent clonotype in two of eight donors was supplied by these HLA-C-restricted clonotypes. Cumulative frequency of public TCR beta family members discriminated carriers of CMV infection plus the relevant HLA type in this cohort and an independent roughly 350-donor cohort.

This specimen's treatment or condition label, per the study, means: in vitro stimulation with specific CMV peptide epitopes to enrich CMV-specific T cells. This clonotype has a count of ten or more. It lacks a known antigen. No much larger clonotype is one base removed from it; base qualities were not supplied. TCRdb records Illumina HiSeq 1500 as the sequencer. TCRdb reprocessed the public reads (quality trimming at Q25 with fastp, clone calling with MiXCR) and kept in-frame beta chains. Records with the same CDR3 protein are collapsed into one entry carrying the most frequent genes and DNA. The sample table lists some 920,000 distinct CDR3 sequences, 31% of them with a count of one. The ten top clones hold over 11% of the sample. The sequences come from cultured CD8+ T cells from PBMCs, collected from culture after CMV antigen stimulation. The sequence was obtained from a human donor in good health (CMV status not recorded). Some clones in this sample may be carry-over from other donors' samples.

The CDR3 sequence is CASSEVGGGAYNEQFF. The nucleotide sequence is TGTGCCAGCAGTGAAGTTGGCGGGGGGGCCTACAATGAGCAGTTCTTC. The chain is encoded by TRBV2 joined to TRBJ2-1; TRBD2 fits 9 bases in the junction. From V the trimming removes 1 base and from J it removes 2 bases, while the gene matches leave 3 bases of the junction unaccounted for. CDR1 and CDR2 are drawn from the germline V gene: SNHLY, FYNNEI. The CDR3 has 16 amino acids, counting the end cysteine and phenylalanine. Only the CDR3 portion is preserved as DNA: 48 bases, with reading frame beginning at the first base.